Below, one TCR beta chain is given with its context. Its target is unknown. To make TCR beta libraries, researchers used iRepertoire HTBI primers and Arm-PCR of CDR3 regions. TCRdb independently ran MiXCR on the multiplex PCR reads; one entry per CDR3 protein. Of some 600,000 distinct CDR3 sequences in the sample, 15% to 20% were seen once. The V segment lost 7 bases and the J segment 0 bases; nucleotides outside the gene matches: 10. Per the germline V gene, CDR1 is SQVTM and CDR2 is ANQGSEA. The length of the CDR3 is 15 residues. This entry comes from a study of regulatory T cells in long-lasting Graves disease. The study, taken as a whole, reports: Among the persistent patients, roughly 2,500 public clonotypes were shared, more than the 950 to 1,000 shared among new patients.

Time point given: newly diagnosed GD, antithyroid drugs for less than 3 months. Following extraction of RNA from PBMCs, that RNA was used to make the TCR library. The same specimen was also included in a second study, on T cells in Graves' hyperthyroidism and ophthalmopathy.

The chain carries TRBV29-1 and TRBJ2-3; 7 bases map to TRBD2. The material sequenced was peripheral blood mononuclear cells (PBMCs), taken at new diagnosis, from a patient treated with antithyroid drugs. The source is a young man with Graves disease. CDR3 loop: CSAISKRGSTDTQYF. CDR3 nucleotide sequence: TGCAGCGCCATTTCCAAGCGGGGTAGCACAGATACGCAGTATTTT.